This T cell receptor (beta chain) was identified in a study of identical twins. Broader study findings: In zero-insertion analyses, partial confounding could arise from invariant MAIT and iNKT cells. Carriage of fewer insertions was seen in abundant cord blood beta clonotypes, whereas memory repertoires showed none.

Template switching (which added a universal primer site) was used, and cDNA carried unique molecular identifiers. Using its own MiXCR run on the 5' RACE reads, TCRdb lists one record per CDR3 protein. The sample gives roughly 700,000 distinct CDR3 sequences, more than 6.5% of which show up once; approximately 0.89% is in the top ten. With 6 bases removed from V and 6 bases from J, the gap between germline ends came to 12 bases. This CDR3 is built from 13 residues. In this sample, this clonotype turned up a few times. Its cognate antigen is unknown. These data were likewise used in another study, on yellow fever vaccine responses in identical twins.

The rearrangement joins TRBV12-3 or TRBV12-4 to TRBJ2-1, with D unclear. Input material: PBMCs. The TCR comes from a woman younger than 35 in good health. CDR3 bases: TGTGCCAGCAGAGAGCTAGATAGCAATGAGCAGTTCTTC. Amino acid sequence: CASRELDSNEQFF.